One and the same sample provided the 26 T cell receptor beta chains below, sequenced in a study of T cell repertoires in cytomegalovirus infection. One entry per CDR3 protein results from TCRdb running MiXCR on the reads. The sample consists of 680,000 or so distinct CDR3 sequences, 35% to 45% of them appearing once. What was sequenced was PBMCs. All receptors come from a human donor in good health (CMV status not recorded). Some clones in this sample may be carry-over from other donors' samples.

There are a few counts of this clonotype. The genes are TRBV7-6 and TRBJ2-7; D is possibly TRBD2 (7 bases). This CDR3 is built from 15 residues. Germline CDR1 reads SGHVS; CDR2 reads FNYEAQ. With 5 bases removed from V and 3 bases from J, the gap between germline ends came to 17 bases. CDR3 protein: CASSRGGGANYEQYF. CDR3 sequence (DNA): TGTGCCAGCAGCCGAGGGGGGGGGGCGAACTACGAGCAGTACTTC.

The table lists this clonotype with a few counts. Sequence at one end of the junction differs from germline and may be a read error. The chain uses TRBV7-7 and TRBJ2-1; 13 bases are shared with TRBD2. Germline values: CDR1 SSHAT, CDR2 FNYEAQ (reference sequence). CDR3 size: 15 residues. CDR3 residues: CASSRGLAGVSEQFF. The CDR3 nucleotides are TGTGCTAGCAGCCGAGGACTAGCGGGAGTATCCGAGCAGTTCTTC.

V usage is TRBV5-6 and J usage is TRBJ2-5; D is ambiguous. V was shortened by 0 bases and J by 7 bases, with 10 bases between the two germline ends. There are 13 residues in the CDR3. Germline-derived CDR1 and CDR2 are SGHDT and YYEEEE. This CDR3 reads CASSLERTATQYF. Here the CDR3 DNA reads TGTGCCAGCAGCTTGGAACGGACGGCGACCCAGTACTTC.

The chain has TRBV5-4 and TRBJ2-3, with 9 nucleotides matching TRBD1. Germline trimming cut 4 bases from V and 10 bases from J; bases unmatched to any gene: 10. In germline, CDR1 is SGHNT, CDR2 YYREEE (reference sequence). The CDR3 is 14 residues long. The CDR3 region is CASSPSGTGPAQYF. In DNA, the CDR3 is TGTGCCAGCAGCCCATCCGGGACAGGGCCTGCGCAGTATTTT.

Comments on this clonotype: The junction does not match germline at one end; this may be a read error. The V gene is TRBV20-1, the J gene TRBJ1-5; no clear D gene. Germline CDR1 DFQATT, CDR2 SNEGSKA (reference sequence). The CDR3 sequence is 13 residues long. The CDR3 region has the DNA TGCAGTGCGAGAGGGCAGGAACATCAGCCCCAGCATTTT. Translating it yields CSARGQEHQPQHF.

The rearrangement links TRBV7-6 to TRBJ2-1; a possible D gene is TRBD2 (5 bases). This CDR3 has 16 amino acids. V was cut by 0 bases and J by 2 bases, with 11 bases left in between. CDR1 is SGHVS, CDR2 FNYEAQ, per germline. CDR3 sequence reads: CASSLAGSGAYNEQFF. As DNA, the CDR3 is TGTGCCAGCAGCTTAGCAGGGAGTGGGGCCTACAATGAGCAGTTCTTC.

This clonotype was picked up a small number of times. The chain has TRBV5-4 and TRBJ2-1; 10 bases agree with TRBD1. Germline CDR1 SGHNT, CDR2 YYREEE (reference sequence). J gave up 9 bases and V 4 bases, and 16 bases lay outside the gene matches. This CDR3 spans 17 amino acids. CDR3: CASSPRVETGGGGEQFF. The DNA of the CDR3 is TGTGCCAGCAGCCCCCGAGTGGAGACAGGGGGCGGCGGTGAGCAGTTCTTC.

With respect to this clonotype: The conserved final phenylalanine or tryptophan is absent from the CDR3, which likely points to a read error. V is TRBV28 and J is TRBJ1-2; the D gene is possibly TRBD1 (5 bases). V was cut by 3 bases and J by 1 base, with 9 bases left in between. CDR3 length: 14 amino acids. From germline, CDR1 is MDHEN and CDR2 SYDVKM. CDR3 protein: CASSLVGGNYGYTS. The CDR3 region has the DNA TGTGCCAGCAGTTTGGTTGGGGGTAACTATGGCTACACCTCC.

V and J are TRBV6-2 or TRBV6-3 and TRBJ2-5; 10 positions agree with TRBD2. Germline loops: CDR1 MNHEY, CDR2 SVGEGT. There are 17 residues in the CDR3. After removal of 9 bases from V and 3 bases from J, the junction contained 16 bases not matched to a gene. CDR3 sequence reads: CASTPGLAKRIEETQYF. The CDR3 bases are TGTGCCAGTACACCGGGACTAGCGAAAAGAATCGAAGAGACCCAGTACTTC.

The rearrangement uses TRBV28 and TRBJ2-2, with 8 bases that match TRBD2. With 6 bases clipped from V and 5 bases from J, the junction kept 8 bases outside the gene matches. The CDR3 is made up of 15 amino acids. Germline loops: CDR1 MDHEN, CDR2 SYDVKM. The CDR3 loop is CASRKKGLATGELFF. Here the CDR3 DNA reads TGTGCCAGCAGGAAAAAAGGACTAGCAACCGGGGAGCTGTTTTTT.

The V and J genes are TRBV29-1 and TRBJ2-1, with 12 bases matching TRBD2. The CDR3 loop spans 17 amino acids. CDR1 is SQVTM and CDR2 is ANQGSEA in the germline V gene. J was trimmed by 1 base and V by 6 bases; bases with no gene match: 10. The CDR3: CSVPPGLAGTSYNEQFF. CDR3 bases: TGCAGCGTCCCCCCCGGACTAGCGGGAACATCCTACAATGAGCAGTTCTTC.

This clonotype was seen more than once but under ten times. The chain recombines TRBV7-2 with TRBJ2-3; D is undetermined. Germline CDR1 SGHTA, CDR2 FQGNSA. The CDR3 is 14 amino acids. Deletions cut 5 bases from V and 0 bases from J, with 9 bases between. The CDR3 here is CASSQDLSTDTQYF. CDR3 nucleotide sequence: TGTGCCAGCAGCCAGGACCTTAGCACAGATACGCAGTATTTT.

This clonotype was seen a few times. The chain is built from TRBV13 and TRBJ1-6, with a tentative D call TRBD1 (5 bases). Germline CDR1 and CDR2: PRHDT and FYEKMQ (reference sequence). The germline V and J ends were trimmed by 6 bases and 7 bases, with 13 bases remaining between them. The CDR3 is 14 amino acids. The CDR3 is CASRRGFANSPLHF. The CDR3 nucleotides read TGTGCCAGCAGGAGGGGATTCGCAAATTCACCCCTCCACTTT.

This clonotype appeared many times. The chain employs TRBV12-3 or TRBV12-4 and TRBJ1-1; the match to TRBD1 covers 9 bases. V lost 5 bases and J lost 7; bases outside the gene matches: 2. This CDR3 comprises 12 residues. CDR3 bases: TGTGCCAGCAGTCCGGACAGGGGTGAAGCTTTCTTT. This codes for CASSPDRGEAFF.

A remark on this clonotype: Since a much larger clone is just one base distant, this may be a read error. J is TRBJ2-3 and V is TRBV19; D remains unclear. CDR1 and CDR2 from the germline V gene are LNHDA and SQIVND (reference sequence). This CDR3 has 14 residues. This CDR3 is CPSSIDRSLPPQYF. The CDR3 DNA follows: TGTCCCAGTAGTATAGATCGTAGTCTTCCTCCGCAGTATTTT.

This clonotype was counted between two and nine times. The chain has TRBV2 and TRBJ1-4; D call uncertain. The CDR3 extends over 15 amino acids. Trimming left V 7 bases short and J 0 bases short, with 12 bases between. CDR1 is SNHLY, CDR2 FYNNEI, per germline. The CDR3 DNA reads TGTGCCAGCAAGTCTCGTTCTGCAACTAATGAAAAACTGTTTTTT. Amino acids: CASKSRSATNEKLFF.

The rearrangement joins TRBV28 to TRBJ1-5, with a weak D call TRBD1 (6 bases). The CDR3 is made up of 13 amino acids. Trimming removed 4 bases at V and 7 bases at J, with 11 bases between. Germline V gene data show CDR1 as MDHEN and CDR2 as SYDVKM. The CDR3 spells CASSSNRVQPQHF. CDR3 nucleotides: TGTGCCAGCAGTTCAAACAGGGTACAGCCCCAGCATTTT.

This clonotype has only a few counts. V usage is TRBV7-6 and J usage is TRBJ1-2; tentatively, D is TRBD1 (6 bases). With 4 bases removed from V and 1 base from J, the gap between germline ends came to 16 bases. The length of the CDR3 is 16 residues. CDR1 is SGHVS, CDR2 FNYEAQ, per germline. Here the CDR3 DNA reads TGTGCCAGCAGCTCACCGACAGGACGGATTAACTATGGCTACACCTTC. It codes for CASSSPTGRINYGYTF.

V gene TRBV7-6 combines with J gene TRBJ1-4; 7 nucleotides match TRBD1. CDR3 size: 15 residues. V was pared by 5 bases and J by 4 bases, with 7 bases of the junction left unmatched. Germline V gene lookup returns CDR1 SGHVS and CDR2 FNYEAQ. The CDR3 protein is CASSLRGALNEKLFF. The DNA for the CDR3 is TGTGCCAGCAGCCTCAGGGGGGCCCTTAATGAAAAACTGTTTTTT.

The chain recombines TRBV6-5 with TRBJ2-3; perhaps TRBD2 as D (6 bases). The CDR3 is 15 residues long. Trimming removed 4 bases from V and 1 base from J, with 12 bases in between. Per the germline V gene, CDR1 is MNHEY and CDR2 is SVGAGI. CDR3 nucleotide sequence: TGTGCCAGCAGTTCGTTTTCGGGAGGCACAGATACGCAGTATTTT. Amino acid sequence: CASSSFSGGTDTQYF.

The genes are TRBV4-2 and TRBJ1-2; tentative D call: TRBD1 (6 bases). Trimming stripped 1 base from V and 5 bases from J, with 17 bases between. Germline V gene lookup returns CDR1 LGHNA and CDR2 YNFKEQ. This CDR3 spans 16 amino acids. The CDR3 DNA sequence: TGTGCCAGCAGCCAAGGCGGGACACAAGGAGGTTATGGCTACACCTTC. It translates to CASSQGGTQGGYGYTF.

The rearrangement uses TRBV29-1 and TRBJ2-5, with D tentatively TRBD1 or TRBD2 (6 bases each). Germline V CDR1 and CDR2: SQVTM, ANQGSEA. Trimming took 6 bases from V and 4 from J, leaving 15 bases between them. CDR3 length equals 13 residues. The CDR3, as DNA: TGCAGCGTCCCCTATGGAGGGGGAGAGACCCAGTACTTC. As protein: CSVPYGGGETQYF.

The genes are TRBV7-9 and TRBJ1-2; D perhaps matches TRBD1 (6 bases). Per the germline V gene, CDR1 is SEHNR and CDR2 is FQNEAQ (reference sequence). The V gene lost 1 base and the J gene lost 4 bases, with 10 bases spanning the gap. The CDR3 consists of 14 residues. The CDR3 sequence: CASSLVSTGYGYTF. In nucleotides, the CDR3 is TGTGCCAGCAGCTTAGTTTCGACAGGCTATGGCTACACCTTC.

The rearrangement uses TRBV19 and TRBJ1-5; TRBD1 agrees at 11 bases. The CDR3 consists of 15 residues. Germline CDR1 reads LNHDA; CDR2 reads SQIVND (reference sequence). V lost 8 bases and J lost 8; bases outside the gene matches: 11. The CDR3 loop is CASRRGGQGGKPQHF. In DNA form, the CDR3 reads TGTGCCAGTCGACGAGGGGGACAGGGGGGGAAGCCCCAGCATTTT.

The V and J genes are TRBV19 and TRBJ2-5; D unresolved. CDR3 length: 15 residues. Between the trimmed V and J ends, which lost 4 bases and 1 base, there was a span of 13 bases. Looked up from germline, CDR1 is LNHDA and CDR2 is SQIVND (reference sequence). The CDR3 loop is CASSSSSRIQETQYF. The CDR3 nucleotides read TGTGCCAGTAGTAGTTCGTCCCGGATCCAAGAGACCCAGTACTTC. Using reference TRBV19 and TRBJ2-5 for the parts outside the CDR3, the full variable domain is DGGITQSPKYLFRKEGQNVTLSCEQNLNHDAMYWYRQDPGQGLRLIYYSQIVNDFQKGDIAEGYSVSREKKESFPLTVTSAQKNPTAFYLCASSSSSRIQETQYFGPGTRLLVL.

For this clonotype: This CDR3 fails to terminate in the conserved phenylalanine or tryptophan, so it likely reflects a read error. For the CDR3, the DNA is TGTGCCAGCAGCCGACAGGGTTCGGATGGCTACACCTTA. Translated: CASSRQGSDGYTL. The V call is TRBV5-4, the J call TRBJ1-2, with 7 bases lining up with TRBD1. The CDR3 totals 13 residues. The ends lost 4 bases at V and 6 bases at J; junction bases unmatched: 6. CDR1 and CDR2 from the germline V gene are SGHNT and YYREEE (reference sequence).